Listed here are 23 T cell receptor beta chains from one sample, sequenced in a study of cytotoxic CD8 clonotypes in ibrutinib-treated CLL. Sequencing was performed with immunoSEQ multiplex PCR; in TCRdb, only in-frame clones are kept and a portion is missing. In the table there are fewer than 25,000 clones, nearly 80% of which are singletons. The sample here was PBMCs, taken before ibrutinib treatment. The source of these receptors is a human donor with chronic lymphocytic leukemia.

The CDR3 here is CASSFEGNEQFF. The CDR3 nucleotides read TGCGCCAGCAGTTTTGAAGGTAATGAGCAGTTCTTC. The chain carries TRBV5-1 and TRBJ2-1; D remains ambiguous. Trimming cost V 5 bases and J 7 bases, with 10 bases left between them. In germline, CDR1 is SGHRS, CDR2 YFSETQ. The CDR3 is 12 amino acids. Full variable domain (outside the CDR3, taken from reference TRBV5-1 and TRBJ2-1): KAGVTQTPRYLIKTRGQQVTLSCSPISGHRSVSWYQQTPGQGLQFLFEYFSETQRNKGNFPGRFSGRQFSNSRSEMNVSTLELGDSALYLCASSFEGNEQFFGPGTRLTVL.

The V call is TRBV10-2, the J call TRBJ1-4, with a weak D call TRBD1 (6 bases). CDR3 size: 13 residues. V lost 2 bases and J 8 bases, leaving 9 bases between the germline ends. From germline, CDR1 is WSHSY and CDR2 SAAADI. CDR3 sequence reads: CASSERGKEKLFF. The CDR3, as DNA: TGCGCCAGCAGTGAGAGGGGGAAAGAAAAACTGTTTTTT.

This chain links TRBV28 with TRBJ1-5; TRBD1 might be the D (6 bases). Trimming removed 2 bases from V and 0 bases from J, with 14 bases in between. CDR3 length equals 17 residues. Per germline, CDR1 MDHEN and CDR2 SYDVKM. DNA of the CDR3: TGTGCCAGCAGTTTAGTTCTGGGACAATATAGCAATCAGCCCCAGCATTTT. Protein sequence: CASSLVLGQYSNQPQHF.

CDR3 residues: CASSLNFLAGGTNEQFF. For the CDR3, the DNA is TGTGCCAGCAGCTTGAATTTCCTAGCGGGAGGAACCAATGAGCAGTTCTTC. V and J are TRBV5-8 and TRBJ2-1; 11 bases are shared with TRBD2. The ends lost 1 base at V and 6 bases at J; junction bases unmatched: 9. CDR1 SGHTS and CDR2 YDEGEE come from the germline V gene. CDR3 length equals 17 residues.

J is TRBJ2-3 and V is TRBV27; D uncertain. The germline CDR1 and CDR2 sequences are MNHEY and SMNVEV (reference sequence). V was clipped by 0 bases and J by 4 bases, with 11 bases between them. The CDR3 is 15 amino acids. The chain's CDR3 is CASSLSMGGSDTQYF. DNA of the CDR3: TGTGCCAGCAGTTTATCTATGGGTGGGTCAGATACGCAGTATTTT.

This chain connects TRBV9 to TRBJ2-1; 9 nucleotides agree with TRBD2. CDR3 length: 15 amino acids. From germline, CDR1 is SGDLS and CDR2 YYNGEE. V shed 4 bases and J 10 bases; nucleotides not matched to a gene: 12. CDR3 bases: TGTGCCAGCAGCCCCCGCAGCGGGAGGCAGGGGGAGCAGTTCTTC. It is translated as CASSPRSGRQGEQFF.

The chain joins TRBV7-2 to TRBJ1-2; D is unresolved. The germline V gene has CDR1 SGHTA and CDR2 FQGNSA. Trimming took off 4 bases at V and 5 bases at J, with 17 bases between the two ends. The CDR3 is 15 residues long. The CDR3 nucleotides are TGTGCCAGCAGCTCGATTGCCCGGGCTGGGTATGGCTACACCTTC. Encoded protein: CASSSIARAGYGYTF.

The chain carries TRBV10-3 and TRBJ2-3, with a weak D call TRBD2 (6 bases). The CDR3 is 16 residues long. Trimming pared 0 bases from V and 2 bases from J, leaving 12 bases between. From germline, CDR1 is ENHRY and CDR2 SYGVKD. Here the CDR3 reads CAISESGAGVTDTQYF. The CDR3, as DNA: TGTGCCATCAGTGAGTCAGGAGCGGGTGTCACAGATACGCAGTATTTT.

This sequence joins TRBV19 and TRBJ2-2; TRBD2 aligns across 9 bases. Per the germline V gene, CDR1 is LNHDA and CDR2 is SQIVND (reference sequence). The CDR3 consists of 18 residues. V gave up 11 bases and J gave up 4 bases; unmatched junction bases: 20. CDR3 coding DNA: TGTGCCGCAAGGGACGTTTTTAGCGGGAGAACGGGCACCGGGGAGCTGTTTTTT. This sequence encodes CAARDVFSGRTGTGELFF.

The rearrangement joins TRBV5-1 to TRBJ2-3; D assignment may be TRBD1 or TRBD2 (5 bases each). CDR1 is SGHRS, CDR2 YFSETQ, per germline. Trimming pared 0 bases from V and 1 base from J, leaving 12 bases between. The CDR3 loop spans 16 amino acids. CDR3: CASSLGGTHGTDTQYF. In DNA form, the CDR3 reads TGCGCCAGCAGCTTGGGTGGGACCCACGGCACAGATACGCAGTATTTT. Variable domain in full (rest from reference TRBV5-1 and TRBJ2-3): KAGVTQTPRYLIKTRGQQVTLSCSPISGHRSVSWYQQTPGQGLQFLFEYFSETQRNKGNFPGRFSGRQFSNSRSEMNVSTLELGDSALYLCASSLGGTHGTDTQYFGPGTRLTVL.

This clone came up a few times. The chain joins TRBV19 to TRBJ2-7; 11 nucleotides line up with TRBD2. Looked up from germline, CDR1 is LNHDA and CDR2 is SQIVND (reference sequence). J gave up 3 bases and V 6 bases, and 1 base lay outside the gene matches. The CDR3 runs 13 residues. For the CDR3, the DNA is TGTGCCAGTAGCCTAGCGGGAGGCTACGAGCAGTACTTC. This encodes CASSLAGGYEQYF.

This rearrangement joins TRBV5-5 to TRBJ1-2, with D perhaps matching TRBD1 (6 bases). The germline V gene has CDR1 SGHKS and CDR2 YYEKEE (reference sequence). The ends were cut back, 4 bases at V and 4 bases at J, with 14 bases in the middle. The CDR3 loop spans 14 amino acids. CDR3 sequence: CASSPWTEIYGYTF. The CDR3 nucleotides read TGTGCCAGCAGCCCATGGACAGAAATCTATGGCTACACCTTC.

This clone was recorded a few times. The rearrangement uses TRBV19 and TRBJ1-1, with 7 bases fitting TRBD1. The CDR3 is made up of 14 amino acids. V shed 4 bases, J shed 1 base, and the junction held 3 bases outside the gene matches. From germline, CDR1 is LNHDA and CDR2 SQIVND (reference sequence). CDR3 nucleotide sequence: TGTGCCAGTAGTAGACAGGGCGCGAACACTGAAGCTTTCTTT. The encoded protein is CASSRQGANTEAFF.

The chain combines TRBV9 with TRBJ2-5; D not certain. The DNA end favors TRBJ2-7, so the J call may be wrong. The CDR3 runs 16 residues. CDR1 SGDLS and CDR2 YYNGEE come from the germline V gene. CDR3 nucleotides: TGTGCCAGCAGCGTAGGAACTTTAGAAACCGTCCACGAGCAGTACTTC. This codes for CASSVGTLETVHEQYF.

The gene calls are TRBV5-1 and TRBJ1-1, with 8 bases matching TRBD1. After removal of 4 bases from V and 3 bases from J, the junction contained 5 bases not matched to a gene. The CDR3 covers 14 residues. Per germline, CDR1 SGHRS and CDR2 YFSETQ. The DNA for the CDR3 is TGCGCCAGCAGCACAGACAGGGGTTACACTGAAGCTTTCTTT. This codes for CASSTDRGYTEAFF.

This clone was seen a few times. CDR3 sequence: CASSSVNRGNTIYF. The CDR3 nucleotides are TGTGCCAGCAGCTCGGTCAACAGGGGAAACACCATATATTTT. The chain couples TRBV11-2 to TRBJ1-3; D is perhaps TRBD1 (5 bases). Germline V gene data show CDR1 as SGHAT and CDR2 as FQNNGV. The CDR3 runs 14 residues. Trimming pared 4 bases from V and 4 bases from J, leaving 11 bases between.

The chain uses TRBV2 and TRBJ2-5; TRBD1 aligns across 9 bases. From germline, CDR1 is SNHLY and CDR2 FYNNEI. The CDR3 is 15 residues long. Trimming removed 6 bases from V and 2 bases from J; junction bases left unmatched: 7. The CDR3, as DNA: TGTGCCAGCAGGGCGGACAGGGGCACTCAAGAGACCCAGTACTTC. As protein: CASRADRGTQETQYF.

This clone was seen a handful of times. This sequence joins TRBV25-1 and TRBJ1-4, with TRBD1 matching 7 bases. V was clipped by 7 bases and J by 8 bases; unmatched bases: 4. This CDR3 spans 12 amino acids. Germline V gene sequence: CDR1 MGHDK, CDR2 SYGVNS. CDR3 in amino acids: CASKQGSEKLFF. CDR3 DNA sequence: TGTGCCAGCAAACAGGGGAGCGAAAAACTGTTTTTT.

The rearrangement joins TRBV5-6 to TRBJ2-3, with D possibly TRBD2 on 5 matching bases. Trimming took off 4 bases at V and 3 bases at J, with 15 bases between the two ends. The CDR3 has 15 amino acids. Germline CDR1 is SGHDT and CDR2 is YYEEEE. This chain's CDR3 is CASSKRSTGTDTQYF. The CDR3 DNA reads as TGTGCCAGCAGCAAACGGAGTACGGGGACAGATACGCAGTATTTT.

V and J are TRBV6-5 and TRBJ1-1; no definite D call. Germline V gene sequence: CDR1 MNHEY, CDR2 SVGAGI. The CDR3 contains 14 residues. V lost 7 bases, J lost 1 base, and 13 bases lay in between. CDR3 DNA: TGTGCCAGCAAGCCAAGCGTGGCGAACACTGAAGCTTTCTTT. It specifies CASKPSVANTEAFF.

The chain couples TRBV15 to TRBJ1-5; D is uncertain. CDR1 and CDR2 from the germline V gene are LNHNV and YYDKDF (reference sequence). Trimming stripped 0 bases from V and 9 bases from J, with 15 bases between. The CDR3 runs to 15 residues. The CDR3 nucleotides read TGTGCCACCAGCAGAGATAGCCGGGCCCAGTGGCCCCAGCATTTT. It specifies CATSRDSRAQWPQHF.

The chain has TRBV28 and TRBJ2-7; D is undetermined. This CDR3 is built from 14 residues. V dropped 5 bases and J dropped 4 bases, with 15 bases sitting between them. Germline V gene lookup returns CDR1 MDHEN and CDR2 SYDVKM. The CDR3 nucleotides read TGTGCCAGCAGTCCCTCCAGTGTTTCTTACGAGCAGTACTTC. Translated: CASSPSSVSYEQYF.

The genes are TRBV5-6 and TRBJ1-1, with TRBD1 matching over 8 bases. The germline gives CDR1 SGHDT, CDR2 YYEEEE. The CDR3 covers 14 residues. Trimming at V came to 1 base and at J to 4 bases, leaving 3 bases not matched to a gene. The CDR3 is CASSLTGGRTEAFF. DNA for the CDR3: TGTGCCAGCAGCTTGACAGGGGGACGCACTGAAGCTTTCTTT.